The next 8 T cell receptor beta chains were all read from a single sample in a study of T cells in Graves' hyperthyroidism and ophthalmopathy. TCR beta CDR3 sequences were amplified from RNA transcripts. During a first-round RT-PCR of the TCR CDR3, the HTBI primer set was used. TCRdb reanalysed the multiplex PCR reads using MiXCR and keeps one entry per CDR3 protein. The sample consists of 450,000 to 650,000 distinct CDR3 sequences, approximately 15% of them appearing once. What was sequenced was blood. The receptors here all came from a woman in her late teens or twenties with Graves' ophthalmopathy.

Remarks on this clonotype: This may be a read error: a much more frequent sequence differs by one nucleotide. Written as DNA, the CDR3 is TGTGCCAGCATTAGAGGCGGGGGCAATGAGCAGTTCTTC. This gives the protein CASIRGGGNEQFF. The V and J genes are TRBV27 and TRBJ2-1; 7 bases are shared with TRBD2. The CDR3 extends over 13 amino acids. Germline CDR1 MNHEY, CDR2 SMNVEV (reference sequence). Trimming cost V 7 bases and J 6 bases; bases outside gene matches: 6.

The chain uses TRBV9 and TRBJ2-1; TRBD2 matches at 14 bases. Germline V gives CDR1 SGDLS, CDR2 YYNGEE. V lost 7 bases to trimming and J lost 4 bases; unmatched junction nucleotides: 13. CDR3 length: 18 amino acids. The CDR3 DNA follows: TGTGCCAGCGTGCTGACTAGCGGGAGGGCCAGAGAATACAATGAGCAGTTCTTC. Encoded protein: CASVLTSGRAREYNEQFF.

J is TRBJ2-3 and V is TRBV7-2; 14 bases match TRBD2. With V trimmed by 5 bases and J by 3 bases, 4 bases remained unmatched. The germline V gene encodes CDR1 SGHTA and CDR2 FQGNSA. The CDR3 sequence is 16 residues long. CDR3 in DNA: TGTGCCAGCAGCGGTGGGACTAGCGGGAGAACAGATACGCAGTATTTT. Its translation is CASSGGTSGRTDTQYF.

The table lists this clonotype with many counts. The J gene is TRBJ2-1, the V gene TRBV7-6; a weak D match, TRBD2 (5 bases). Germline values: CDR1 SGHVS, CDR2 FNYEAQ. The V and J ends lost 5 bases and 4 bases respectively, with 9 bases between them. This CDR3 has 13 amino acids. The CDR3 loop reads CASSPDLYNEQFF. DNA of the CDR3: TGTGCCAGCAGCCCGGACTTGTACAATGAGCAGTTCTTC.

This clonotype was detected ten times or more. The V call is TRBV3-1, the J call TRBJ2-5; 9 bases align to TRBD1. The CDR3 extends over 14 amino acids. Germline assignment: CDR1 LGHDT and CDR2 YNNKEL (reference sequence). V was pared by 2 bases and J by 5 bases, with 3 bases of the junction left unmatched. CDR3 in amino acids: CASSQSDRGETQYF. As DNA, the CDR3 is TGTGCCAGCAGCCAATCAGACAGGGGGGAGACCCAGTACTTC.

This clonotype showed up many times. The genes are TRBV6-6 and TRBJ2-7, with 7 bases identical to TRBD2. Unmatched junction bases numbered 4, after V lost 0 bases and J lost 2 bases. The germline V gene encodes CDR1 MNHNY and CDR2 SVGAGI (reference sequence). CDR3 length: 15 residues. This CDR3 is CASSYSRLAAYEQYF. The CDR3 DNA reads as TGTGCCAGCAGTTACTCAAGACTAGCAGCCTACGAGCAGTACTTC.

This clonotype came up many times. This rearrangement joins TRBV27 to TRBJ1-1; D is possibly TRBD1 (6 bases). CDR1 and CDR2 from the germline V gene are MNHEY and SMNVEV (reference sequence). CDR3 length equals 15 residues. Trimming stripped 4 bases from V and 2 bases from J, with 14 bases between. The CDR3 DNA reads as TGTGCCAGCAGTTCGGAGGGGGAGGGCAACACTGAAGCTTTCTTT. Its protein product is CASSSEGEGNTEAFF.

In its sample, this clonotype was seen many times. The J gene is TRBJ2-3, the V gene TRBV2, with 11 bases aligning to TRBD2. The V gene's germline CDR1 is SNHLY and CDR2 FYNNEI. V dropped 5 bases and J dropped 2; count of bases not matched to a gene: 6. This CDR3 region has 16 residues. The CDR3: CASSRTSGLSTDTQYF. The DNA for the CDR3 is TGTGCCAGCAGTAGGACTAGCGGGCTTTCCACAGATACGCAGTATTTT.